Presented here are 2 T cell receptor beta chains from one specimen sequenced in a study of T cells in Graves' hyperthyroidism and ophthalmopathy. TCR beta CDR3 sequences were amplified from RNA transcripts. First-round RT-PCR with HTBI primers amplified the TCR CDR3 region. TCRdb reanalysed the multiplex PCR reads using MiXCR and keeps one entry per CDR3 protein. Of some 500,000 distinct CDR3 sequences in the sample, 13% to 15% were seen once. The source material was blood. The receptors shown here come from a woman under 30 with Graves' hyperthyroidism.

The CDR3 region has the DNA TGTGCCTGGAGTGCTGGAGGGGGCAACTATGGCTACACCTTC. Amino acids: CAWSAGGGNYGYTF. The chain couples TRBV30 to TRBJ1-2; TRBD1 matches at 7 bases. Germline values: CDR1 GTSNPN, CDR2 SVGIG (reference sequence). CDR3 size: 14 residues. V was pared by 1 base and J by 2 bases, with 4 bases of the junction left unmatched.

Concerning this clonotype itself: A much more abundant neighbour one base away suggests this may be a read error. The chain has TRBV6-2 or TRBV6-3 and TRBJ2-3; 8 bases map to TRBD1. After removal of 7 bases from V and 0 bases from J, the junction contained 3 bases not matched to a gene. The CDR3 totals 14 residues. Germline V gene sequence: CDR1 MNHEY, CDR2 SVGEGT. The DNA for the CDR3 is TGTGCCAGCACCCGGACAGGGAGCACAGATACGCAGTATTTT. As protein: CASTRTGSTDTQYF.